Each of the 6 T cell receptor beta chains below was sequenced from the same sample in a study of blood T cell repertoires in COVID-19. Clones were sequenced by immunoSEQ multiplex PCR, and TCRdb holds only the in-frame ones, with some missing. Here the sample spans fewer than 80,000 clones, almost 90% being singletons. The sequenced sample consisted of peripheral blood. The receptors were sampled from a human donor in a cohort sampled during active COVID-19.

This clone was found once. The chain links TRBV9 to TRBJ2-7; D might be TRBD1 (5 bases). Trimming removed 4 bases at V and 3 bases at J, with 14 bases between. This CDR3 comprises 14 residues. Germline CDR1 is SGDLS and CDR2 is YYNGEE. CDR3 sequence (DNA): TGTGCCAGCAGCAGGGGTAGCTTGGACTACGAGCAGTACTTC. Translating it yields CASSRGSLDYEQYF.

V gene TRBV5-4 combines with J gene TRBJ2-4; perhaps TRBD2 as D (5 bases). Germline CDR1 is SGHNT and CDR2 is YYREEE (reference sequence). The CDR3 has 13 amino acids. V shed 4 bases and J shed 11 bases, with 16 bases lying between them. The chain's CDR3 is CASSKTRDLVQYF. In DNA form, the CDR3 reads TGTGCCAGCAGCAAGACTCGGGATCTTGTTCAGTACTTC.

The gene calls are TRBV4-1 and TRBJ2-5, with 12 bases lining up with TRBD2. Germline V gene data show CDR1 as MGHRA and CDR2 as YSYEKL. CDR3 length equals 14 residues. The ends lost 3 bases at V and 6 bases at J; junction bases unmatched: 2. The CDR3 protein is CASSQTSGRQTQYF. For the CDR3, the DNA is TGCGCCAGCAGCCAGACTAGCGGGAGACAGACCCAGTACTTC.

The gene calls are TRBV18 and TRBJ2-3; 10 bases match TRBD2. Germline loops: CDR1 KGHSH, CDR2 LQKENI. This CDR3 is 17 amino acids long. J was trimmed by 0 bases and V by 3 bases; bases with no gene match: 6. CDR3 sequence reads: CASSPRTSGGSTDTQYF. For the CDR3, the DNA is TGTGCCAGCTCACCTAGGACTAGCGGAGGGAGCACAGATACGCAGTATTTT.

The rearrangement joins TRBV2 to TRBJ1-2; D unclear. Germline V lookup: CDR1 SNHLY, CDR2 FYNNEI. CDR3 size: 15 residues. V lost 8 bases and J lost 1, with 17 bases in between. Here the CDR3 DNA reads TGTGCCAGCGCTGCCATCGATGAGGGTAACTATGGCTACACCTTC. It encodes CASAAIDEGNYGYTF.

The chain couples TRBV28 to TRBJ1-3, with TRBD1 matching 9 bases. Trimming took 5 bases from V and 5 from J; bases not matched to a gene: 7. Germline V gene lookup returns CDR1 MDHEN and CDR2 SYDVKM. This CDR3 spans 15 amino acids. CDR3 coding DNA: TGTGCCAGCAGTCCCGGGGACAGGGCACGAAACACCATATATTTT. Amino acids: CASSPGDRARNTIYF.